This entry concerns a single TCR beta chain. The antigen this receptor binds is unknown. Per-base qualities were not stored, and no clone one base away is much larger. TCR libraries were generated with the immunoSEQ multiplex PCR assay, using TCR-beta and/or TCR-alpha/delta assays for each sample. The amplified TCR libraries were sequenced on the Illumina high-throughput platform. The authors processed their data as follows. Clustering and dimensionality reduction relied on pairwise TCRdist distances among GMM-specific receptors from T cells that were either sorted ex vivo or expanded in vitro. Each clinical repertoire was scored by mean NN-distance, the average TCRdist to the nearest 10% of tetramer-positive reference sequences. GEM TCR motif frequency was calculated as the fraction of unique TCRs that matched known GEM sequences in V/J usage and CDR3 length. Linear discriminant analysis with leave-one-out cross-validation, implemented in scikit-learn, was used to classify active tuberculosis. As stored in TCRdb, this immuneACCESS dataset retains in-frame rearrangements with V and J assigned. A fraction of the clones does not appear; measured against another copy, unresolved V genes explain less than half of the discrepancy, and the remainder lacks a known reason. V, J and clone size derive from that table, while D and trimming were established from the DNA sequence. For this sample there are around 30,000 clones; 92% appear just once. 6.8% of the sample comes from the top ten.

The sample originates from a study of T cells in tuberculosis (dated by TCRdb to about 2018). About the study as a whole: The study combined CD1B tetramers and high-throughput TCR immunosequencing to characterize T cells specific for the mycobacterial lipid antigen glucose monomycolate (GMM). A South African clinical cohort compared IGRA-negative adolescents, IGRA-positive adolescents with latent tuberculosis and adults with active tuberculosis, fewer than 12 per group. PBMC from patients with active tuberculosis were archived either before the start of standard anti-tuberculosis treatment or within 7 days of starting that treatment.

The meaning of the sample's time point label: new active TB diagnosis, blood taken before or within 7 days of starting treatment. The active tuberculosis patients were newly diagnosed, HIV-seronegative South African adults aged 18 years or older. Active tuberculosis was confirmed by positive sputum smear microscopy and/or positive M. tuberculosis culture. Immunosequencing of unsorted cryopreserved PBMC covered, on average, around 97,000 T cells per clinical donor. Paper-wide results and their limitations: Clinical samples were selected based on which cryopreserved specimens were available, and the active tuberculosis cases were adults whereas the controls were adolescents. With the diverse GMM-specific repertoire as input, a classifier achieved more than 85% accuracy (AUROC 0.7 to 0.95), whereas GEM motif frequencies as input gave roughly 70% accuracy. Compared with IGRA-negative controls, TCR-alpha repertoires from active tuberculosis had smaller mean NN-distances to GMM-specific TCRs, which suggests clonal expansion of these TCRs. Smaller NN-distances were partly driven by shorter CDR3-alpha lengths in active tuberculosis patients, and statistical significance was not reached for the TCR-beta difference.

This clonotype originated in an adult with tuberculosis. The starting material was PBMCs, obtained at tuberculosis diagnosis.

The nucleotide sequence reads as follows: TGTGCCAGCAGCCCGCAGGGGGCAGGGCCCTACGAGCAGTACTTC. Its protein is CASSPQGAGPYEQYF. This sequence uses TRBV7-9 and TRBJ2-7, and TRBD1 aligns with 8 junction nucleotides. The germline V gene (reference sequence) yields SEHNR for CDR1 and FQNEAQ for CDR2. Unmatched junction bases come to 8, with V trimmed by 5 bases and J by 2 bases. There are 15 amino acids in the CDR3, from cysteine to phenylalanine inclusive. Only the CDR3 region is kept as DNA, spanning 45 bases read in frame from base 1.